This TCR beta chain was captured in a study of blood T cell repertoires in COVID-19. About the research overall: Sample material is recorded as cDNA or gDNA derived from T cells, B-cell-depleted T cells, or PBMCs.

Assay: immunoSEQ multiplex PCR; the TCRdb copy retains only in-frame clones and omits some. Of 150,000 to 200,000 clones listed, approximately 80% are singletons. Across about two dozen US areas, participants ranged in age from roughly 18 to 95 years. Categorization into cohorts depended on clinical history that participants reported. Donors in Cohort 3 counted as recovered after two negative PCRs, clearance, or symptom resolution. The CDR3 has 14 amino acids. Trimming removed 0 bases from V and 4 bases from J, with 9 bases in between. Per the germline V gene, CDR1 is LNHDA and CDR2 is SQIVND (reference sequence).

The sequence was collected from a middle-aged man who had recovered from COVID-19. Sequencing was performed on PBMCs or T cells enriched from blood (not recorded which). The chain recombines TRBV19 with TRBJ1-1; D ambiguous. The CDR3 loop is CASSIDRGPTEAFF. CDR3 coding DNA: TGTGCCAGTAGTATAGATAGAGGCCCCACTGAAGCTTTCTTT.